This T cell receptor (beta chain) was obtained from a study of blood T cells in healthy people across ages. It was with a sample-barcoded 5' primer and a J-beta primer mix that a second PCR of about 7 to 12 cycles was run. MiXCR, run by TCRdb on the 5' RACE reads, gives a single entry per CDR3 protein. Among about 1 million distinct CDR3 sequences listed, under 55% were seen once. Trimming left V 7 bases short and J 4 bases short, with 19 bases between. Germline V lookup: CDR1 MDHEN, CDR2 SYDVKM. The CDR3 contains 15 residues. Researchers isolated at least 7 million PBMCs per sample. This TCR was sampled from a woman aged 55-69 years in good health. The chain links TRBV28 to TRBJ1-1; D possibly corresponds to TRBD1 (5 bases). Sequencing input: blood. The CDR3 bases are TGTGCCAGCACCTCCCCGGGCGGGGGTGTCACTGAAGCTTTCTTT. Its protein product is CASTSPGGGVTEAFF.